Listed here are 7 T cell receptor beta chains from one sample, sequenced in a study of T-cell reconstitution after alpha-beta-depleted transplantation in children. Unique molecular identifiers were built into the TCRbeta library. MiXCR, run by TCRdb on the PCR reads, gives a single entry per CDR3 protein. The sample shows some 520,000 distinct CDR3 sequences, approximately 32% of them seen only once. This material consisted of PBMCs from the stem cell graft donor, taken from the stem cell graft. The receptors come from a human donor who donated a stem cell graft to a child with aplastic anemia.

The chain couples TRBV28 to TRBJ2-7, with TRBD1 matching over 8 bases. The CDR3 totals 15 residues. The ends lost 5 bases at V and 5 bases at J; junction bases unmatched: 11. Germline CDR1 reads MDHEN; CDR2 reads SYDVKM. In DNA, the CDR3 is TGTGCCAGCAGTATAGATACAGGGGGTGAAAACGAGCAGTACTTC. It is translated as CASSIDTGGENEQYF.

The CDR3 reads CASSLSSDSGNTIYF. CDR3 DNA sequence: TGCGCCAGCAGCTTGTCGTCCGACAGTGGAAACACCATATATTTT. The chain couples TRBV5-1 to TRBJ1-3; a possible D gene is TRBD1 (5 bases). This CDR3 has 15 amino acids. Trimming left V 1 base short and J 3 bases short, with 11 bases between. Germline V gives CDR1 SGHRS, CDR2 YFSETQ.

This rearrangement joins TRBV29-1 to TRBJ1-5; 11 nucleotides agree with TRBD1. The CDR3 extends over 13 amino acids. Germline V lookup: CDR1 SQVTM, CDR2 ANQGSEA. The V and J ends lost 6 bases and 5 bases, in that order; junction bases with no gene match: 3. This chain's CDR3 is CSVGQGVDQPQHF. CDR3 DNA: TGCAGCGTGGGACAGGGGGTGGATCAGCCCCAGCATTTT.

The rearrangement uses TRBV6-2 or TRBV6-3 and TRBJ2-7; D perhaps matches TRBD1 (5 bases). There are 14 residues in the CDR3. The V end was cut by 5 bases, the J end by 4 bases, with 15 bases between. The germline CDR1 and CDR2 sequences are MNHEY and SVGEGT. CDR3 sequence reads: CASSGAGSPYEQYV. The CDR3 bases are TGTGCCAGCAGTGGGGCAGGGTCCCCTTACGAGCAGTACGTC.

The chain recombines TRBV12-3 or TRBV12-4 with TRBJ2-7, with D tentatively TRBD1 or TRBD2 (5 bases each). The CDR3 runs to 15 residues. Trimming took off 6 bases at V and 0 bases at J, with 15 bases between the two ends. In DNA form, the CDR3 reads TGTGCCAGCAGGACCGGGACGGCAGGCTCCTACGAGCAGTACTTC. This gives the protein CASRTGTAGSYEQYF.

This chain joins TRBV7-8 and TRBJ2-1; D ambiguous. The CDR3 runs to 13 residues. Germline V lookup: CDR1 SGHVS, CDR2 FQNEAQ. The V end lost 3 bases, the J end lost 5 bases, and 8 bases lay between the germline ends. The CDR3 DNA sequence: TGTGCCAGCAGCTTCTCTAGGAACAATGAGCAGTTCTTC. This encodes CASSFSRNNEQFF.

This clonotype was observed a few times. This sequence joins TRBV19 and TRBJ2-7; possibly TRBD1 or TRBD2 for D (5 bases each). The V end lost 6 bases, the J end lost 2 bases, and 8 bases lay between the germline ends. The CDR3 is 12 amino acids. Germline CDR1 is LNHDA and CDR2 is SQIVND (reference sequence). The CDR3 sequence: CASSGATYEQYF. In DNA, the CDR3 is TGTGCCAGTAGCGGGGCCACCTACGAGCAGTACTTC.